The 14 T cell receptor beta chains listed next were all sequenced from one sample in a study of blood T cells in healthy people across ages. A second PCR, run for roughly 7 to 12 cycles, used a sample-barcoded 5' primer plus a J-beta primer mix. TCRdb used MiXCR to reprocess the 5' RACE reads, holding one entry per CDR3 protein. The sample records about 800,000 distinct CDR3 sequences, more than 20% being singletons. These sequences were also reported in another study, on T cells of mothers and their children.

Material for sequencing was blood. Receptors originate from a boy between 10 and 17 years old in good health.

V is TRBV12-3 or TRBV12-4 and J is TRBJ1-4; D unclear. CDR3 size: 15 residues. V was cut by 2 bases and J by 6 bases, with 13 bases left in between. The CDR3 sequence: CASSLSVPLDEKLFF. As DNA, the CDR3 is TGTGCCAGCAGTTTATCCGTTCCTTTAGATGAAAAACTGTTTTTT.

This clonotype was seen at least ten times. The V gene is TRBV5-5, the J gene TRBJ2-5; D not certain. Germline V CDR1 and CDR2: SGHKS, YYEKEE (reference sequence). This CDR3 has 13 residues. The V end lost 2 bases, the J end lost 1 base, and 6 bases lay between the germline ends. As DNA, the CDR3 is TGTGCCAGCAGCTTAGCCGTCCAAGAGACCCAGTACTTC. It yields the protein CASSLAVQETQYF.

The rearrangement joins TRBV27 to TRBJ1-2, with D tentatively TRBD1 (5 bases). Trimming removed 0 bases from V and 4 bases from J, with 15 bases in between. This CDR3 has 16 residues. Germline CDR1 reads MNHEY; CDR2 reads SMNVEV (reference sequence). This chain's CDR3 is CASSLSGGARIYGYTF. DNA for the CDR3: TGTGCCAGCAGTTTATCGGGTGGGGCCCGGATCTATGGCTACACCTTC.

There are a few counts of this clonotype. The gene calls are TRBV3-1 and TRBJ2-7; weak D call: TRBD1 (6 bases). The CDR3 has 14 amino acids. The V end was cut by 4 bases, the J end by 6 bases, with 16 bases between. Per the germline V gene, CDR1 is LGHDT and CDR2 is YNNKEL (reference sequence). This CDR3 reads CASSREQGAREQYF. The DNA for the CDR3 is TGTGCCAGCAGCCGGGAACAGGGTGCCCGCGAGCAGTACTTC.

The chain joins TRBV5-1 to TRBJ1-6, with 9 bases identical to TRBD1. This CDR3 comprises 15 residues. Germline values: CDR1 SGHRS, CDR2 YFSETQ. V was pared by 0 bases and J by 7 bases, with 2 bases of the junction left unmatched. In DNA form, the CDR3 reads TGCGCCAGCAGCTTGGAAGGGACAGGGAATTCACCCCTCCACTTT. It encodes CASSLEGTGNSPLHF.

This chain connects TRBV5-1 to TRBJ2-5, with a tentative D call TRBD1 (5 bases). Matching the DNA end better, TRBJ2-7 makes the J call doubtful. There are 15 residues in the CDR3. Germline lookup yields CDR1 SGHRS and CDR2 YFSETQ. The CDR3 sequence: CASSLASQGWNEQYF. The CDR3 nucleotides are TGCGCCAGCAGCTTGGCATCCCAGGGTTGGAACGAGCAGTACTTC.

The genes are TRBV27 and TRBJ2-2, with D possibly being TRBD1 (5 bases). V lost 6 bases and J 7 bases, leaving 9 bases between the germline ends. In germline, CDR1 is MNHEY, CDR2 SMNVEV (reference sequence). CDR3 length equals 12 residues. CDR3 amino acids: CASSRQSGELFF. The CDR3 DNA sequence: TGTGCCAGCAGCAGACAGAGCGGGGAGCTGTTTTTT.

The chain employs TRBV9 and TRBJ2-7; 14 bases fit TRBD2. The DNA end lines up better with TRBJ2-1; the J call may be wrong. There are 18 residues in the CDR3. Germline CDR1 reads SGDLS; CDR2 reads YYNGEE. In nucleotides, the CDR3 is TGTGCCAGCAGCTTGGGACTAGCGGGAGAGCCTACAATCAATGAGCAGTTCTTC. Translated: CASSLGLAGEPTINEQFF.

V gene TRBV28 combines with J gene TRBJ2-7, with 9 positions matching TRBD1. The CDR3 extends over 15 amino acids. Germline V CDR1 and CDR2: MDHEN, SYDVKM. V lost 3 bases, J lost 3 bases, and 6 bases stayed unmatched. The CDR3 region is CASSLPQGQGYEQYF. The CDR3 bases are TGTGCCAGCAGTTTGCCCCAGGGACAGGGCTACGAGCAGTACTTC.

The chain couples TRBV20-1 to TRBJ2-6, with a possible D match to TRBD2 (6 bases). Germline values: CDR1 DFQATT, CDR2 SNEGSKA (reference sequence). V was cut by 0 bases and J by 0 bases, with 12 bases left in between. There are 17 residues in the CDR3. CDR3 sequence: CSARDWAGFSGANVLTF. The CDR3 DNA reads TGCAGTGCTAGAGATTGGGCGGGATTCTCTGGGGCCAACGTCCTGACTTTC.

The chain has TRBV28 and TRBJ2-3; no clear D. The germline V gene has CDR1 MDHEN and CDR2 SYDVKM. The CDR3 spans 13 residues. The V end was cut by 5 bases, the J end by 6 bases, with 12 bases between. CDR3 protein: CASSQNVGDTQYF. The CDR3, as DNA: TGTGCCAGCAGTCAGAACGTAGGGGATACGCAGTATTTT.

The chain has TRBV12-3 or TRBV12-4 and TRBJ1-2; 8 bases align to TRBD1. This CDR3 has 14 amino acids. The J segment lost 4 bases and the V segment lost 8 bases, leaving 9 bases of the junction unmatched. This CDR3 is CASRPDTGGYGYTF. The CDR3 coding sequence is TGTGCCAGCCGCCCCGACACAGGGGGCTATGGCTACACCTTC.

The J gene is TRBJ2-5, the V gene TRBV6-6; no firm D call. Germline V lookup: CDR1 MNHNY, CDR2 SVGAGI (reference sequence). Between the trimmed V and J ends, which lost 0 bases and 2 bases, there was a span of 10 bases. The CDR3 sequence is 15 residues long. The CDR3, as DNA: TGTGCCAGCAGTTACTCGGCCCAGAAACAAGAGACCCAGTACTTC. Translated: CASSYSAQKQETQYF.

This clonotype was seen a few times. V and J are TRBV28 and TRBJ1-3; no reliable D call. This CDR3 is 16 amino acids long. Germline CDR1 is MDHEN and CDR2 is SYDVKM. V lost 3 bases and J lost 0, with 12 bases in between. CDR3 nucleotide sequence: TGTGCCAGCAGTTTTCTGGCGGTCAGCTCTGGAAACACCATATATTTT. This gives the protein CASSFLAVSSGNTIYF.